This TCR beta chain stems from a study of blood T cell repertoires in COVID-19. Overall study: Italy, Spain and the United States were the sources of the convalescent and acute COVID-19 samples. From T cells, B-cell-depleted T cells, or PBMCs came the material, which was cDNA or gDNA.

Germline CDR1 SNHLY, CDR2 FYNNEI. V was clipped by 2 bases and J by 8 bases; unmatched bases: 10. The CDR3 is 15 residues long. TCRdb's copy holds only in-frame clones and misses some; the assay was immunoSEQ multiplex PCR. The sample shows just under 40,000 clones, approximately 85% of them seen only once. This clonotype was obtained from a man in his 70s with acute or convalescent COVID-19. Sequencing was done on a sample of peripheral blood. V is TRBV2 and J is TRBJ1-2; 8 bases line up with TRBD1. The CDR3 coding sequence is TGTGCCAGCAGTGAACAGGGACAGGCCTCGGAAGGCTACACCTTC. Translation gives CASSEQGQASEGYTF. Together with reference TRBV2 and TRBJ1-2, the CDR3 gives the full variable domain: EPEVTQTPSHQVTQMGQEVILRCVPISNHLYFYWYRQILGQKVEFLVSFYNNEISEKSEIFDDQFSVERPDGSNFTLKIRSTKLEDSAMYFCASSEQGQASEGYTFGSGTRLTVV.